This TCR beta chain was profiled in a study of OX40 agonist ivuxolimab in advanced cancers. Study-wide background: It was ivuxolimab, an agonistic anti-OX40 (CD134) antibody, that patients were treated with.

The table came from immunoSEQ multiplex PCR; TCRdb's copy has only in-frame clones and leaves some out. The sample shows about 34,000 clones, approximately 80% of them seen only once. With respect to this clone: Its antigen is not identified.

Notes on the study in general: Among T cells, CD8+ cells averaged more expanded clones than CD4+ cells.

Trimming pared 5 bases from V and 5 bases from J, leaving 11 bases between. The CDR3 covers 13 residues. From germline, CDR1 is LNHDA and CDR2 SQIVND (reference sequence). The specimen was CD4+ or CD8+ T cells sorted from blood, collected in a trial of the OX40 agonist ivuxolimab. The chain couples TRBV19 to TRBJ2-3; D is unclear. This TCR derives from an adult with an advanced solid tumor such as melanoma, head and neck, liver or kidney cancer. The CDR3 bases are TGTGCCAGTAGTGCTAAGGCCAAAGATACGCAGTATTTT. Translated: CASSAKAKDTQYF. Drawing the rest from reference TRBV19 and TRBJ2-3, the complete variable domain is DGGITQSPKYLFRKEGQNVTLSCEQNLNHDAMYWYRQDPGQGLRLIYYSQIVNDFQKGDIAEGYSVSREKKESFPLTVTSAQKNPTAFYLCASSAKAKDTQYFGPGTRLTVL.